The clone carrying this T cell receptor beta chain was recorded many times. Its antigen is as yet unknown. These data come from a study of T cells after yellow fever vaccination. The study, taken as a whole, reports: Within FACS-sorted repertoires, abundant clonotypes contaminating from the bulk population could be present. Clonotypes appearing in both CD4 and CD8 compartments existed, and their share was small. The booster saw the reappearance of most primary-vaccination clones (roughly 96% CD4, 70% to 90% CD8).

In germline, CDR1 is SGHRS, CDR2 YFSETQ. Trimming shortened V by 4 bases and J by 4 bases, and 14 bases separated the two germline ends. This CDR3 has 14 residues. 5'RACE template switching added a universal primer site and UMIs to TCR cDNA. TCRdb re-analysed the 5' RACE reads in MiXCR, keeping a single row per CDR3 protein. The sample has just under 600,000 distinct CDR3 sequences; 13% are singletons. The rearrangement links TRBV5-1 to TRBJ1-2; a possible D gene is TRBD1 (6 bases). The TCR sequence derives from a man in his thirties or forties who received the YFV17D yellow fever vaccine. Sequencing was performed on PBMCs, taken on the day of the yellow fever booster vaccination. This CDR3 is CASSDGRGGYGYTF. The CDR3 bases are TGCGCCAGCAGCGATGGACGAGGGGGCTATGGCTACACCTTC.